This TCR beta chain derives from a study of blood T cell repertoires in COVID-19. In the study overall: In each case, the material was cDNA or gDNA derived from T cells, B-cell-depleted T cells, or PBMCs.

CDR1 MGHRA and CDR2 YSYEKL come from the germline V gene. CDR3 length: 17 residues. The V end lost 0 bases, the J end lost 2 bases, and 14 bases lay between the germline ends. Original processing methods: Estimation of nucleated cell counts relied on the amplification of reference gene primers. Using immunoSEQ multiplex PCR, the repertoire was profiled, and TCRdb retains in-frame clones only, with some absent. The V and J calls and clone size were taken over from that table, and D and trimming were inferred from the DNA. Of about 82,000 clones listed, approximately 82% are singletons. Sequenced: peripheral blood. The chain is built from TRBV4-1 and TRBJ1-3; D gene ambiguous. The sequence derives from a woman aged 55-75 years with acute or convalescent COVID-19. CDR3 sequence (DNA): TGCGCCAGCAGCCAAGAAGTCGGTCGACTCCCTGGAAACACCATATATTTT. Amino acids: CASSQEVGRLPGNTIYF.